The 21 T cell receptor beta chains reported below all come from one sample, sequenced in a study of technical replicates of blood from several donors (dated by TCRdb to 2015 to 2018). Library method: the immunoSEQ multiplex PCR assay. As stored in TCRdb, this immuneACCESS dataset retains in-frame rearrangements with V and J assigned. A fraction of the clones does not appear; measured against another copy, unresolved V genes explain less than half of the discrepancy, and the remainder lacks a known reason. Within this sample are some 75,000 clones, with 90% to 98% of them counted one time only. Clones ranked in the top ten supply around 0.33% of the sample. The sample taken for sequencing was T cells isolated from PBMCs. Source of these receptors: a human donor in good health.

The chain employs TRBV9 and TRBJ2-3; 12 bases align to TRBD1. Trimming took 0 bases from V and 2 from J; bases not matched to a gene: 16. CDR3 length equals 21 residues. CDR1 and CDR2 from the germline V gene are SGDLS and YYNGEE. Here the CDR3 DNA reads TGTGCCAGCAGCGTAGAGGGGTATGGGACAGGGGGCGGGAGGTTCACAGATACGCAGTATTTT. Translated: CASSVEGYGTGGGRFTDTQYF.

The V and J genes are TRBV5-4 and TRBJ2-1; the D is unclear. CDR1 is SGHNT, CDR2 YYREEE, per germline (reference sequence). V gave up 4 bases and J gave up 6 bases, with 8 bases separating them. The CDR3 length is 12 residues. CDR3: CASSTQANEQFF. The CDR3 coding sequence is TGTGCCAGCAGCACCCAAGCCAATGAGCAGTTCTTC.

As DNA, the CDR3 is TGCGCCAGCAGCTTGTCGGCGACAGGGTACGGCTATGGCTACACCTTC. Protein product: CASSLSATGYGYGYTF. The genes are TRBV5-1 and TRBJ1-2; 7 bases map to TRBD1. Per the germline V gene, CDR1 is SGHRS and CDR2 is YFSETQ. The trim removed 1 base at V and 4 bases at J, leaving 10 bases unmatched. CDR3 length: 16 amino acids.

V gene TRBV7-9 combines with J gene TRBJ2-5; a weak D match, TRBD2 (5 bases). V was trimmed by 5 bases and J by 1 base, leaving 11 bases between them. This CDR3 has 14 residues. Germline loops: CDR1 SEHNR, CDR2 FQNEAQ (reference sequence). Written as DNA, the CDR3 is TGTGCCAGCAGCCCAAAAGCGGCCCAAGAGACCCAGTACTTC. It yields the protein CASSPKAAQETQYF.

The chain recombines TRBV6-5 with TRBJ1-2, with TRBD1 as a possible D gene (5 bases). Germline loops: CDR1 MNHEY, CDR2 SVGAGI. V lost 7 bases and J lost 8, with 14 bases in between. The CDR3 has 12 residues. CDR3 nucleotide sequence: TGTGCCAGCACCGGGACTCCCGGAGGCTACACCTTC. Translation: CASTGTPGGYTF.

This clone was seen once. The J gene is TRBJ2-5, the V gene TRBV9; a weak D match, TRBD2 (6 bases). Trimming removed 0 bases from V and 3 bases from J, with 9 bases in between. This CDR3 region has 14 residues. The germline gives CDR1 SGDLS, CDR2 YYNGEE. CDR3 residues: CASSVGGGEETQYF. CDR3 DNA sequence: TGTGCCAGCAGCGTAGGGGGAGGAGAAGAGACCCAGTACTTC.

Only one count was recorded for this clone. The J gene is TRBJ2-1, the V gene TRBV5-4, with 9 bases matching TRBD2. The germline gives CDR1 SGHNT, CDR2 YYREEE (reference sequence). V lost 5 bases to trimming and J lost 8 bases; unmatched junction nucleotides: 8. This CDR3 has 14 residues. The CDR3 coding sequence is TGTGCCAGCAGAGCGGGAGGCTACCTCCATGAGCAGTTCTTC. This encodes CASRAGGYLHEQFF.

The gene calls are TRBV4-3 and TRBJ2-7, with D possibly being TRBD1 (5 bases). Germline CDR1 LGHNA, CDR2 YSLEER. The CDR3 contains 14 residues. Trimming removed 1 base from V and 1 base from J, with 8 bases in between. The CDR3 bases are TGCGCCAGCAGCCAAGGGACACCGTCCTACGAGCAGTACTTC. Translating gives CASSQGTPSYEQYF.

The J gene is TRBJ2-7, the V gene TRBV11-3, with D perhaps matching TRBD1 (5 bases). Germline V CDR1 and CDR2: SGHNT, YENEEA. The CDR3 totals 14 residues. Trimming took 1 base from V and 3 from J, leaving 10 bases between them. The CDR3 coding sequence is TGTGCCAGCAGCTTAGGGGGCAGAGGCTACGAGCAGTACTTC. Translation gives CASSLGGRGYEQYF.

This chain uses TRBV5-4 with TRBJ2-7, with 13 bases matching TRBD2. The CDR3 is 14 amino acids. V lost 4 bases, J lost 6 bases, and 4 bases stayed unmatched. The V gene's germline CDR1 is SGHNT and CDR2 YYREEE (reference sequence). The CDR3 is CASSGGLAGSEQYF. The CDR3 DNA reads TGTGCCAGCAGCGGGGGACTAGCGGGATCCGAGCAGTACTTC.

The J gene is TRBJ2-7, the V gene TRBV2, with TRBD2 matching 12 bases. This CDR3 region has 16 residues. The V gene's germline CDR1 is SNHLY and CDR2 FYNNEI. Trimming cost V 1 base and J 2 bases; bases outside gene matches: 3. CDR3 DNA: TGTGCCAGCAGTGAAGGGCTAGCGGGAGGGCCCTACGAGCAGTACTTC. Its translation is CASSEGLAGGPYEQYF.

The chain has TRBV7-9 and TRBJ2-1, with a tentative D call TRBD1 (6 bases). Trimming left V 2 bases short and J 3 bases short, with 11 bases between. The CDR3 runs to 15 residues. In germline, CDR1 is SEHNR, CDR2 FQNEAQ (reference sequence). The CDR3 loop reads CASSLSQGFYNEQFF. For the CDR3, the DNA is TGTGCCAGCAGCTTATCACAGGGATTCTACAATGAGCAGTTCTTC.

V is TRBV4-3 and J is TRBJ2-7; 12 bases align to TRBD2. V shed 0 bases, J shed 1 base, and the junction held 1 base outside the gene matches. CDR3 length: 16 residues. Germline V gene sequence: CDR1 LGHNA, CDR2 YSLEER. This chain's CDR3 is CASSQDGTSGSYEQYF. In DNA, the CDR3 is TGCGCCAGCAGCCAAGATGGGACTAGCGGGTCCTACGAGCAGTACTTC.

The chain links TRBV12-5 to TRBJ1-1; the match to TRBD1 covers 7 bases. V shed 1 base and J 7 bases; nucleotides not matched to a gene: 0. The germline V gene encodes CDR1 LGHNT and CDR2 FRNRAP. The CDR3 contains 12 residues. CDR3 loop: CASGLGQGEAFF. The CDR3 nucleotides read TGTGCTAGTGGTTTGGGACAGGGTGAAGCTTTCTTT.

This chain's CDR3 is CASSLVASNYNEQFF. The CDR3 DNA follows: TGCGCCAGCAGCTTGGTTGCGTCTAACTACAATGAGCAGTTCTTC. The gene calls are TRBV5-1 and TRBJ2-1; D call uncertain. V was pared by 0 bases and J by 3 bases, with 10 bases between. Germline lookup yields CDR1 SGHRS and CDR2 YFSETQ. CDR3 size: 15 residues.

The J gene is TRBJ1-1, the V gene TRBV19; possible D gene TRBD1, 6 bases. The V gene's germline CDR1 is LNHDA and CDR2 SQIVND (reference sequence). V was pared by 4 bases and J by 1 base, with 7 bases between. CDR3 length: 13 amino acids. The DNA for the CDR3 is TGTGCCAGTAGTAGGGGGCGGAACACTGAAGCTTTCTTT. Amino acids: CASSRGRNTEAFF.

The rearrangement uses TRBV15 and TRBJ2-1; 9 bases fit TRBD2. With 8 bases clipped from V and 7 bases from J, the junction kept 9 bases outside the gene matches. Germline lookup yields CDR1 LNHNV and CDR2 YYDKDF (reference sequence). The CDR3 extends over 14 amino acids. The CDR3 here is CATSQASGANEQFF. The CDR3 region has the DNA TGTGCCACCTCCCAGGCTAGCGGGGCAAATGAGCAGTTCTTC.

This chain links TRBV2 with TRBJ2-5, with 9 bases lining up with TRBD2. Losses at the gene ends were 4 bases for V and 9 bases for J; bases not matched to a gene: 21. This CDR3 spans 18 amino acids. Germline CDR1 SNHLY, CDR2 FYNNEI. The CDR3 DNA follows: TGTGCCAGCAGTGTCGCCCAGGGACTAGCTCCGTCCCGGAGGGCCCAGTACTTC. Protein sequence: CASSVAQGLAPSRRAQYF.

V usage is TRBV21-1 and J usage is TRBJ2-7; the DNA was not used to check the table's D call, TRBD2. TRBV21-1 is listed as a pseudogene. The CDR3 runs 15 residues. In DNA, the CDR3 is TGTGCCAGCAGCCCCGAGGGCAGCAGGTTCTACGAGCAGTACTTC. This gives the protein CASSPEGSRFYEQYF.

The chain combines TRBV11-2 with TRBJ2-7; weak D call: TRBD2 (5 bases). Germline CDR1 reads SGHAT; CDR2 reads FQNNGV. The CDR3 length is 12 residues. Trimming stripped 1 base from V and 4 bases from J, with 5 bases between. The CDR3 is CASSLGTYEQYF. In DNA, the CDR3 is TGTGCCAGCAGCTTAGGGACTTACGAGCAGTACTTC.

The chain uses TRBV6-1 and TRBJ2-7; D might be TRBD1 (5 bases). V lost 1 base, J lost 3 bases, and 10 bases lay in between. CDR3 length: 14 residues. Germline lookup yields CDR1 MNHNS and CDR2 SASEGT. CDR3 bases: TGTGCCAGCAGTGAAGGGCAGGGAAGCTACGAGCAGTACTTC. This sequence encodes CASSEGQGSYEQYF.